This T cell receptor beta chain was found in a study of T cells in Graves' hyperthyroidism and ophthalmopathy. This clonotype has only a few counts. In germline, CDR1 is SNHLY, CDR2 FYNNEI. This CDR3 has 15 residues. Trimming pared 8 bases from V and 4 bases from J, leaving 19 bases between. The TCR beta CDR3 regions underwent amplification using RNA transcripts as the source. TCR CDR3 underwent first-round RT-PCR with the HTBI primer set. TCRdb analysed the multiplex PCR reads with MiXCR anew, one entry per CDR3 protein. Of 660,000 or so distinct CDR3 sequences listed, more than 20% are singletons. The receptor was isolated from a man aged 25 to 45 with Graves' ophthalmopathy. Sequenced material: blood. The chain combines TRBV2 with TRBJ2-3; weak D call: TRBD1 (6 bases). The CDR3: CASENRVGAADTQYF. CDR3 nucleotides: TGTGCCAGCGAAAACAGGGTTGGCGCGGCAGATACGCAGTATTTT. Together with reference TRBV2 and TRBJ2-3, the CDR3 gives the full variable domain: EPEVTQTPSHQVTQMGQEVILRCVPISNHLYFYWYRQILGQKVEFLVSFYNNEISEKSEIFDDQFSVERPDGSNFTLKIRSTKLEDSAMYFCASENRVGAADTQYFGPGTRLTVL.